The clone carrying this T cell receptor (beta chain) was observed at least ten times. Its specificity is unknown. This specimen belongs to a study of regulatory T cells in long-lasting Graves disease. The time point: newly diagnosed GD, antithyroid drugs for less than 3 months. Scientists built the TCR library using RNA that was extracted from PBMCs. Study-level findings and limits: Having few samples may have compromised the accuracy.

Arm-PCR of CDR3 regions and iRepertoire HTBI primers were the basis on which TCR beta libraries were built. TCRdb passed the multiplex PCR reads through MiXCR, listing each CDR3 protein once. Of 420,000 or so distinct CDR3 sequences listed, less than 20% are singletons. The V end lost 7 bases, the J end lost 2 bases, and 18 bases lay between the germline ends. Germline V gene sequence: CDR1 MDHEN, CDR2 SYDVKM. The CDR3 is made up of 16 amino acids. Separately, the same data were catalogued under a study of T cells in Graves' hyperthyroidism and ophthalmopathy. In that study: Before onset, ophthalmopathy was predicted by the model a median around 6 months earlier.

This TCR was sampled from a woman younger than 35 with Graves disease. The specimen comprised peripheral blood mononuclear cells (PBMCs), sampled at new diagnosis, from a patient treated with antithyroid drugs. V and J are TRBV28 and TRBJ1-5, with D possibly TRBD1 on 5 matching bases. CDR3 DNA: TGTGCCAGCAACCCTACCCAGGGTATAGGCAATCAGCCCCAGCATTTT. Translating gives CASNPTQGIGNQPQHF.